This record looks at one T cell receptor beta chain sequence and its context. Its antigen target is currently unknown. The input lacks base qualities; no much larger clone sits a single base away. The healthy control group was made up of roughly 39 blood donors, and the Finnish Red Cross blood service supplied their buffy coats. All TCR-sequenced material derived from peripheral blood: patient blood samples and healthy donor buffy coats. Peripheral blood mononuclear cells were isolated by Ficoll-Hypaque gradient centrifugation. CD4+ cells were magnetically purified from the buffy coats of healthy controls. Genomic DNA was extracted with the Gentra Puregene Cell and Tissue kit and quantified on a Qubit 2.0 fluorometer. The immunoSEQ assay at survey resolution was applied to genomic DNA for sequencing of TCRbeta rearrangements. The original pipeline was this. In the TCR sequencing data, the lowest productive clonotype frequency that could be detected was 2.59 x 10-5. Only productive TCRbeta rearrangements, defined as complete and in-frame sequences, were included in the analyses. Simpson clonality, calculated in the immunoSEQ Analyzer version 3.0, was used as the measure of sample clonality. Based on frequency, clones were grouped as very rare, small, medium, large (1-20%) or hyperexpanded (>20%). Generation probabilities were estimated with OLGA 1.2.3, V-gene circos plots were made with VDJtools, specificities were searched in VDJdb, and CDR3 motifs were identified with GLIPH. The source is immuneACCESS, and TCRdb retained only in-frame sequences with V and J called. Part of the clones is not carried over; for the studies checked, unresolved V genes explain less than half of this, and the remainder is unexplained. V, J and clone size derive from that table, while D and trimming were established from the DNA sequence. The sample profile shows 30,000 to 40,000 clones; approximately 85% of them were found once. The ten biggest clones cover 1% to 1.5% of the sample.

The sample is drawn from a study of STAT5B mutations in CD4+ large granular lymphocyte leukemia (dated by TCRdb to between 2021 and 2024). About the full investigation: Among healthy controls, the CDR3 'QG' motif was associated with a particular HLA allele. TCRbeta repertoires of CD4+ T-cell large granular lymphocyte leukemia patients were compared with those of healthy blood donors. Flow cytometry on FACSCanto II or FACSVerse confirmed that purified fractions exceeded 95% purity among lymphocytes. General study outcomes and caveats: The data were not HLA-matched, and the higher clonality in CD4+ T-LGLL than in CD8+ T-LGLL could be due to the relatively small sample size. Main leukemic clonotypes were private to each patient, although approximately 25% of the main leukemic clonotypes were found at low frequency in the non-leukemic repertoires of other patients. CD4-sorted patient repertoires appeared more clonal than healthy CD4+ repertoires, and this difference persisted after removing the putative leukemic clones. Enrichment of TRBV06-family usage was observed among the top patient clones (8/27) relative to healthy controls (2/35).

V lost 1 base and J lost 7 bases; the stretch between them is 7 bases long. The CDR3, from cysteine to phenylalanine, totals 12 residues. Only the CDR3 portion is preserved as DNA: 36 bases, with reading frame beginning at the first base. In the germline V gene, CDR1 corresponds to LGHNT and CDR2 to FRNRAP. This chain is built from TRBV12-5 and TRBJ2-5, with the D gene too uncertain to name. Sequenced sample: CD4+ T cells from blood buffy coats. The clonotype originates from a human donor in good health. This receptor has the CDR3 CASGLGVGTQYF. The sequence in DNA is TGTGCTAGTGGTTTGGGCGTCGGGACCCAGTACTTC.